This T cell receptor beta chain was captured in a study of blood T cell repertoires in COVID-19. Overall study: Researchers got acute and convalescent COVID-19 samples from the United States, Italy and Spain. Nucleic acid was either cDNA or gDNA, and it came from T cells, B-cell-depleted T cells, or PBMCs.

Trimming took off 3 bases at V and 6 bases at J, with 8 bases between the two ends. The germline V gene has CDR1 MRHNA and CDR2 SNTAGT. CDR3 length equals 13 residues. Study processing details: Scientists estimated how many nucleated cells there were by amplifying reference gene primers. TCRdb's copy holds only in-frame clones and misses some; the assay was immunoSEQ multiplex PCR. That table furnishes V, J and clone size, whereas the DNA furnished D and trimming. The profile shows around 220,000 clones, roughly 90% of them singletons. The source of this sequence is a man in his forties or fifties with active or convalescent COVID-19. V and J are TRBV6-4 and TRBJ2-2; D is perhaps TRBD2 (6 bases). Input material: peripheral blood. As DNA, the CDR3 is TGTGCCAGCAGTGAACAGCGGGCCGGGGAGCTGTTTTTT. Its protein product is CASSEQRAGELFF.